Included here is one TCR beta chain sequence, with context. There are 14 residues in the CDR3. Germline trimming cut 5 bases from V and 3 bases from J; bases unmatched to any gene: 5. The germline CDR1 and CDR2 sequences are LGHDT and YNNKEL (reference sequence). This record belongs to a study of blood T cell repertoires in COVID-19. The authors' processing: Reference gene primer amplification yielded estimated nucleated cell counts. Profiled with immunoSEQ multiplex PCR; TCRdb holds only in-frame clones, not every one. D and trimming were read from the DNA, whereas the V and J calls and clone size are those reported in that table. The profile shows a few hundred thousand clones, 87% of them singletons.

The receptor was derived from a man younger than 35 with active or convalescent COVID-19. The chain combines TRBV3-1 (or the pseudogene TRBV3-2) with TRBJ1-2; TRBD1 aligns across 8 bases. What was sequenced was peripheral blood. The CDR3 coding sequence is TGTGCCAGCAGCTACGGACAGGGATACTATGGCTACACCTTC. This codes for CASSYGQGYYGYTF.